The next 18 T cell receptor beta chains were all read from a single sample in a study of T cells in Graves' hyperthyroidism and ophthalmopathy. Amplification of TCR beta CDR3 regions was performed using RNA transcripts as template. In the first-round RT-PCR of the TCR CDR3, the HTBI primer set was used. In TCRdb, the multiplex PCR reads were re-called with MiXCR into one record per CDR3 protein. The sample lists roughly 570,000 distinct CDR3 sequences; about a sixth were seen once. Sequencing was carried out using blood. The receptors shown here come from a woman aged 25 to 45 with Graves' hyperthyroidism.

This rearrangement joins TRBV6-5 to TRBJ1-5; TRBD1 might be the D (5 bases). CDR3 length: 12 amino acids. Trimming took 1 base from V and 16 from J, leaving 14 bases between them. Germline CDR1 is MNHEY and CDR2 is SVGAGI. CDR3 sequence (DNA): TGTGCCAGCAGTTACTTCGGACAAGATGAACATTTT. It specifies CASSYFGQDEHF.

The sample holds a few counts of this clonotype. V is TRBV7-9 and J is TRBJ2-7; TRBD1 agrees at 8 bases. This CDR3 spans 14 amino acids. J was trimmed by 5 bases and V by 2 bases; bases with no gene match: 5. CDR1 and CDR2 from the germline V gene are SEHNR and FQNEAQ (reference sequence). CDR3 sequence: CASSLRGQGDEQYF. The CDR3 DNA follows: TGTGCCAGCAGCTTAAGAGGACAGGGTGACGAGCAGTACTTC.

Many counts were recorded for this clonotype. The chain couples TRBV12-3 or TRBV12-4 to TRBJ2-7, with 9 positions matching TRBD1. The V segment lost 5 bases and the J segment 5 bases; nucleotides outside the gene matches: 7. The CDR3 is 14 residues long. The CDR3 DNA reads TGTGCCAGCAGTCCCCGGGACAGGGCCCACGAGCAGTACTTC. Translating gives CASSPRDRAHEQYF.

The rearrangement links TRBV20-1 to TRBJ2-3; 9 nucleotides align to TRBD2. From germline, CDR1 is DFQATT and CDR2 SNEGSKA (reference sequence). V was clipped by 3 bases and J by 4 bases; unmatched bases: 11. The CDR3 has 16 amino acids. The CDR3 DNA reads TGCAGTGCTAGGATCCCGGGACTAGCAAGGGCAGATACGCAGTATTTT. This encodes CSARIPGLARADTQYF.

The chain is built from TRBV19 and TRBJ2-1; 13 bases align to TRBD2. This CDR3 spans 17 amino acids. Trimming took 3 bases from V and 5 from J; bases not matched to a gene: 7. Germline CDR1 LNHDA, CDR2 SQIVND (reference sequence). This CDR3 is CASSMTGLAGSDNEQFF. CDR3 bases: TGTGCCAGTAGTATGACGGGACTAGCGGGAAGCGACAATGAGCAGTTCTTC.

The chain links TRBV6-1 to TRBJ1-1; D not resolved. Germline V gene data show CDR1 as MNHNS and CDR2 as SASEGT. This CDR3 spans 14 amino acids. The ends were cut back, 1 base at V and 3 bases at J, with 9 bases in the middle. The CDR3 bases are TGTGCCAGCAGTGAAGTTGGCATAGACACTGAAGCTTTCTTT. It encodes CASSEVGIDTEAFF.

This clonotype has a count of ten or more. V is TRBV7-2 and J is TRBJ2-5, with 11 bases that match TRBD2. The junction had 2 bases not matched to a gene; V was cut back by 1 base and J by 1 base. The CDR3 length is 16 residues. Germline V lookup: CDR1 SGHTA, CDR2 FQGNSA. This CDR3 reads CASSLGTSGSQETQYF. The CDR3 bases are TGTGCCAGCAGCTTAGGAACTAGCGGGAGCCAAGAGACCCAGTACTTC.

V gene TRBV5-5 combines with J gene TRBJ2-1; TRBD1 matches 8 bases. Trimming at V came to 5 bases and at J to 0 bases, leaving 4 bases not matched to a gene. CDR1 is SGHKS, CDR2 YYEKEE, per germline (reference sequence). The CDR3 spans 15 residues. The CDR3 nucleotides are TGTGCCAGCAGGGGACAGGCAGGCTCCTACAATGAGCAGTTCTTC. This encodes CASRGQAGSYNEQFF. The full variable domain, completed using reference TRBV5-5 and TRBJ2-1, is DAGVTQSPTHLIKTRGQQVTLRCSPISGHKSVSWYQQVLGQGPQFIFQYYEKEERGRGNFPDRFSARQFPNYSSELNVNALLLGDSALYLCASRGQAGSYNEQFFGPGTRLTVL.

The table lists this clonotype with a few counts. The chain recombines TRBV29-1 with TRBJ2-4; no clear D. Trimming cost V 3 bases and J 6 bases, with 12 bases left between them. The germline CDR1 and CDR2 sequences are SQVTM and ANQGSEA. The CDR3 contains 13 residues. CDR3: CSVEGQRPNIQYF. DNA of the CDR3: TGCAGCGTTGAGGGCCAGAGGCCAAACATTCAGTACTTC.

This clonotype was seen repeatedly, ten times or more. CDR3 DNA: TGCAGTGCAGACCGGCGCACTGAAGCTTTCTTT. This sequence encodes CSADRRTEAFF. The chain recombines TRBV20-1 with TRBJ1-1; D gene ambiguous. With 6 bases removed from V and 4 bases from J, the gap between germline ends came to 9 bases. Germline values: CDR1 DFQATT, CDR2 SNEGSKA (reference sequence). The CDR3 is made up of 11 amino acids.

This clonotype was seen at least ten times. This chain links TRBV2 with TRBJ1-6; weak D call: TRBD1 (6 bases). The CDR3 consists of 15 residues. From germline, CDR1 is SNHLY and CDR2 FYNNEI. Trimming took 6 bases from V and 7 from J, leaving 16 bases between them. DNA of the CDR3: TGTGCCAGCAGCCGCCAGGGGACCAAAAATTCACCCCTCCACTTT. It yields the protein CASSRQGTKNSPLHF.

This clonotype was picked up a small number of times. The V gene is TRBV18, the J gene TRBJ2-2, with a tentative D call TRBD2 (6 bases). CDR3 size: 16 residues. Germline-derived CDR1 and CDR2 are KGHSH and LQKENI. Trimming stripped 1 base from V and 5 bases from J, with 14 bases between. As DNA, the CDR3 is TGTGCCAGCTCACCACAGGAGAATAGCGGAACCGGGGAGCTGTTTTTT. Translating gives CASSPQENSGTGELFF.

This clonotype was seen a handful of times. V gene TRBV20-1 combines with J gene TRBJ2-3; 16 bases fit TRBD2. V lost 0 bases, J lost 4 bases, and 10 bases stayed unmatched. CDR1 DFQATT and CDR2 SNEGSKA come from the germline V gene (reference sequence). CDR3 length: 19 residues. The DNA of the CDR3 is TGCAGTGCTAGAGACGCGCCGGGGACTAGCGGGGGGGGCGCAGATACGCAGTATTTT. It is translated as CSARDAPGTSGGGADTQYF.

This clonotype was detected once. The rearrangement joins TRBV19 to TRBJ2-7; D might be TRBD1 or TRBD2, each matching 6 bases. Germline assignment: CDR1 LNHDA and CDR2 SQIVND (reference sequence). CDR3 length: 14 amino acids. Trimming removed 5 bases from V and 3 bases from J, with 14 bases in between. DNA of the CDR3: TGTGCCAGTAGTGCGGGACACGGGAACTACGAGCAGTACTTC. As protein: CASSAGHGNYEQYF.

This clonotype was seen at least ten times. J is TRBJ1-1 and V is TRBV18; no clear D gene. The CDR3 has 16 residues. Germline loops: CDR1 KGHSH, CDR2 LQKENI. V was pared by 2 bases and J by 1 base, with 14 bases between. The CDR3 sequence is CASSPFQRTENTEAFF. In nucleotides, the CDR3 is TGTGCCAGCTCACCATTCCAAAGGACGGAGAACACTGAAGCTTTCTTT. Variable domain in full (rest from reference TRBV18 and TRBJ1-1): NAGVMQNPRHLVRRRGQEARLRCSPMKGHSHVYWYRQLPEEGLKFMVYLQKENIIDESGMPKERFSAEFPKEGPSILRIQQVVRGDSAAYFCASSPFQRTENTEAFFGQGTRLTVV.

At least ten counts were recorded for this clonotype. The chain uses TRBV7-2 and TRBJ2-3, with 11 bases matching TRBD2. The ends lost 4 bases at V and 7 bases at J; junction bases unmatched: 13. The CDR3 runs 17 residues. Germline V gives CDR1 SGHTA, CDR2 FQGNSA. The CDR3 here is CASSSRETSGTRYTQYF. As DNA, the CDR3 is TGTGCCAGCAGCTCCCGGGAGACTAGCGGGACCAGGTATACGCAGTATTTT.

The J gene is TRBJ2-1, the V gene TRBV5-5, with 9 bases aligning to TRBD1. Germline V gene data show CDR1 as SGHKS and CDR2 as YYEKEE (reference sequence). The J segment lost 3 bases and the V segment lost 2 bases, leaving 6 bases of the junction unmatched. There are 16 residues in the CDR3. Here the CDR3 reads CASSLRQGVGYNEQFF. The CDR3 region has the DNA TGTGCCAGCAGCTTAAGACAGGGGGTAGGCTACAATGAGCAGTTCTTC.

This clonotype came up many times. The V and J genes are TRBV27 and TRBJ2-7, with TRBD2 as a possible D gene (6 bases). Germline V lookup: CDR1 MNHEY, CDR2 SMNVEV (reference sequence). The V gene lost 2 bases and the J gene lost 6 bases, with 14 bases spanning the gap. CDR3 length: 14 amino acids. The DNA for the CDR3 is TGTGCCAGCAGTTTAGGGGGGTCCGCAGCCGAGCAGTACTTC. Translated: CASSLGGSAAEQYF.